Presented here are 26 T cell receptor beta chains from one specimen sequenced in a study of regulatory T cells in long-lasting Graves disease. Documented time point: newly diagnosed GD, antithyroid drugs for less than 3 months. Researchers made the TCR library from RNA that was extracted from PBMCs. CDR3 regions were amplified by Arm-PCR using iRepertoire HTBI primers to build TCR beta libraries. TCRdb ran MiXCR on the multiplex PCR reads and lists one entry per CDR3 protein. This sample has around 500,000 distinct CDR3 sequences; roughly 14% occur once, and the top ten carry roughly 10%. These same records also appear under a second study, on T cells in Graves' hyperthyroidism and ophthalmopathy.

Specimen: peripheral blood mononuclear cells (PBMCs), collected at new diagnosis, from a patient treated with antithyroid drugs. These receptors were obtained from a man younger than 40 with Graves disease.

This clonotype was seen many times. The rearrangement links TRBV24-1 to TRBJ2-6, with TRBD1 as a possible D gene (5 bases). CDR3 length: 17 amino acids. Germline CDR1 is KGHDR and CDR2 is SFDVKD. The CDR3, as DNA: TGTGCTACAGGACCAGGGTACCTTGACTCTGGGGCCAACGTCCTGACTTTC. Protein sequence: CATGPGYLDSGANVLTF.

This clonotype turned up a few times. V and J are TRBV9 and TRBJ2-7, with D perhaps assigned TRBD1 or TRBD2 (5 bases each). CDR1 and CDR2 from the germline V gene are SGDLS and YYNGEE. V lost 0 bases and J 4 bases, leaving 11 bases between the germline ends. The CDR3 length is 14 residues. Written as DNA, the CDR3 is TGTGCCAGCAGCGTAGGGGACCCTTTATACGAGCAGTACTTC. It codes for CASSVGDPLYEQYF.

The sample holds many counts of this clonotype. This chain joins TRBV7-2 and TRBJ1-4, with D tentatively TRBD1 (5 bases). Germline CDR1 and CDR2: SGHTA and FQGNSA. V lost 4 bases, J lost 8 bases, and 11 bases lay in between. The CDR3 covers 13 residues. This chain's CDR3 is CASSWGRYEKLFF. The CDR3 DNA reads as TGTGCCAGCAGCTGGGGACGGTACGAAAAACTGTTTTTT. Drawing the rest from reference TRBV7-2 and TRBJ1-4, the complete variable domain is GAGVSQSPSNKVTEKGKDVELRCDPISGHTALYWYRQSLGQGLEFLIYFQGNSAPDKSGLPSDRFSAERTGGSVSTLTIQRTQQEDSAVYLCASSWGRYEKLFFGSGTQLSVL.

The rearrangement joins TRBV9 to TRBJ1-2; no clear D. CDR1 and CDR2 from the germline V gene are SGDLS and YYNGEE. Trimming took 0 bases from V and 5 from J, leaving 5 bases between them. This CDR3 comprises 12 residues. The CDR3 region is CASSVARYGYTF. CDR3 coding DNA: TGTGCCAGCAGCGTAGCTAGGTATGGCTACACCTTC.

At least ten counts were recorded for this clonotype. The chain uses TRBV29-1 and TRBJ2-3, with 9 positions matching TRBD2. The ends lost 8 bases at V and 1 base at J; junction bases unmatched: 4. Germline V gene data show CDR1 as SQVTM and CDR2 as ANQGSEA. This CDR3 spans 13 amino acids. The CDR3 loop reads CSRTSEGTDTQYF. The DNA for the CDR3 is TGCAGCCGGACTAGCGAAGGCACAGATACGCAGTATTTT.

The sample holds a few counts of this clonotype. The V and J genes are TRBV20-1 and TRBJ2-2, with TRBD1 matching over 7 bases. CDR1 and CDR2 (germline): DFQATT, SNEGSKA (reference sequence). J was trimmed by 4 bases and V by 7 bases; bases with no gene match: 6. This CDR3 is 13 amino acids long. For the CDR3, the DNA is TGCAGTGTTAGGGGGCGACTCACCGGGGAGCTGTTTTTT. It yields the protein CSVRGRLTGELFF.

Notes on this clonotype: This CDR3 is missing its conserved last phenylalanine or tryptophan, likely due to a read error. The CDR3 sequence is CAISESAGGNYEQYL. The CDR3 DNA sequence: TGTGCCATCAGTGAGTCGGCAGGGGGCAACTACGAGCAGTACCTC. The chain links TRBV10-3 to TRBJ2-7; TRBD1 aligns across 8 bases. CDR3 size: 15 residues. CDR1 and CDR2 from the germline V gene are ENHRY and SYGVKD. The junction had 4 bases not matched to a gene; V was cut back by 0 bases and J by 3 bases.

The CDR3 region is CASSIRASRGSYYEQYF. For the CDR3, the DNA is TGTGCCAGTAGTATTCGCGCCAGCAGGGGCTCCTACTACGAGCAGTACTTC. The chain is built from TRBV19 and TRBJ2-7, with D perhaps TRBD1 (6 bases). V was cut by 3 bases and J by 3 bases, with 21 bases left in between. The CDR3 is 17 residues long. In germline, CDR1 is LNHDA, CDR2 SQIVND (reference sequence).

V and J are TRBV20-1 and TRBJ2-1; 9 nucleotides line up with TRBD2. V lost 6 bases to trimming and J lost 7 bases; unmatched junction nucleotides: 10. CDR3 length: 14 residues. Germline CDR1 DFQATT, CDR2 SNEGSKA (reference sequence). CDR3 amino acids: CSANLAGPGNEQFF. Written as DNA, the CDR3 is TGCAGTGCGAACCTAGCGGGGCCTGGGAATGAGCAGTTCTTC.

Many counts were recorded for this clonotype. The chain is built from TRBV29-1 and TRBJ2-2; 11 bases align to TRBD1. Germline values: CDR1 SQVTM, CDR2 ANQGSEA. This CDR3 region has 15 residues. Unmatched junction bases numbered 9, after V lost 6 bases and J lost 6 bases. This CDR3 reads CSVHLGTGGAGELFF. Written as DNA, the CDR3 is TGCAGCGTCCATTTAGGGACAGGGGGAGCCGGGGAGCTGTTTTTT.

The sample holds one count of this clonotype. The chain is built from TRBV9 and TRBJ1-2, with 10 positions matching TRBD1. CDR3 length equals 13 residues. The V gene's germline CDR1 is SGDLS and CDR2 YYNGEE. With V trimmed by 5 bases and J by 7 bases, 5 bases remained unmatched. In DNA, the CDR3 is TGTGCCAGCAGTGACAGGGGGCGGAGTGGCTACACCTTC. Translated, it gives CASSDRGRSGYTF.

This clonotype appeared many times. The CDR3 DNA sequence: TGCAGTGCTAGCCTAGCGGGGGAGCCCTTCTACAATGAGCAGTTCTTC. It codes for CSASLAGEPFYNEQFF. The chain combines TRBV20-1 with TRBJ2-1; 10 nucleotides agree with TRBD2. There are 16 residues in the CDR3. Germline lookup yields CDR1 DFQATT and CDR2 SNEGSKA (reference sequence). Trimming took 3 bases from V and 3 from J; bases not matched to a gene: 8.

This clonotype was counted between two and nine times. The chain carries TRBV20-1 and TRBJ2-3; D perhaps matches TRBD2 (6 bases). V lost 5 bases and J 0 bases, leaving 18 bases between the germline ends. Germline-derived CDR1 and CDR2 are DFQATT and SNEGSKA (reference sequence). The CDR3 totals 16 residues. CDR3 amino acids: CSAQIPTGTSTDTQYF. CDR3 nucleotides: TGCAGTGCTCAAATTCCGACTGGGACTAGCACAGATACGCAGTATTTT.

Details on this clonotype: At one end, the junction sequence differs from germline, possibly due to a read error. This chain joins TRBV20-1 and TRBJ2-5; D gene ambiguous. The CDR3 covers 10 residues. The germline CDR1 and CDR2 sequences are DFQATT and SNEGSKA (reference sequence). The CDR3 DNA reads TGCAGTGCTGGAGAAGGCACCCAGTACTTC. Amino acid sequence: CSAGEGTQYF.

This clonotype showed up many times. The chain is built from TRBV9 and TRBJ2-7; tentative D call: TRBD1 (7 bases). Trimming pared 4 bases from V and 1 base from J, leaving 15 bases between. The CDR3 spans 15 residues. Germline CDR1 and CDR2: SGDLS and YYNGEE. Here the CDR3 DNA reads TGTGCCAGCAGCAAAACAGGGGAGGCTTCCTACGAGCAGTACTTC. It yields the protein CASSKTGEASYEQYF.

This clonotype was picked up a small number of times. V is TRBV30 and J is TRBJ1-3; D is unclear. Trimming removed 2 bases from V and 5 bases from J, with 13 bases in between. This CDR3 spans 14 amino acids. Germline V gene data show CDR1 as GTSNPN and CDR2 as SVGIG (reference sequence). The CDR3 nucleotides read TGTGCCTGGAGTTTAGGGATTGGGAGAAACACCATATATTTT. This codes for CAWSLGIGRNTIYF.

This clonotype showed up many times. CDR3 residues: CASKPGAYSNQPQHF. CDR3 in DNA: TGTGCCAGCAAACCGGGAGCTTATAGCAATCAGCCCCAGCATTTT. This chain uses TRBV6-1 with TRBJ1-5; no definite D call. Germline V gene sequence: CDR1 MNHNS, CDR2 SASEGT. V shed 7 bases and J shed 0 bases, with 13 bases lying between them. This CDR3 has 15 amino acids.

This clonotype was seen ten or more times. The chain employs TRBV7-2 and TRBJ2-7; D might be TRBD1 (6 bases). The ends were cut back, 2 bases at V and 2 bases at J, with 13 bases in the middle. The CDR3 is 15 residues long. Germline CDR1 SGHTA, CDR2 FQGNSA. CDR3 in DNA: TGTGCCAGCAGCTTATGGCAGGGGTTCACCTACGAGCAGTACTTC. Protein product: CASSLWQGFTYEQYF.

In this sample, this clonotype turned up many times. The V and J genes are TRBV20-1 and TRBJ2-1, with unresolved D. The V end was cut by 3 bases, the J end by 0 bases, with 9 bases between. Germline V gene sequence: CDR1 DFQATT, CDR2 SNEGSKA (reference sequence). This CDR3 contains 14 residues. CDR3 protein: CSASPASSYNEQFF. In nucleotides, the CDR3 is TGCAGTGCTAGTCCTGCCAGCTCCTACAATGAGCAGTTCTTC.

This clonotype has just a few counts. DNA for the CDR3: TGTGCCAGCAGTGAAGGATATCGAAAGTTACGTAGCTACGAGCAGTACTTC. Translation gives CASSEGYRKLRSYEQYF. V usage is TRBV6-2 or TRBV6-3 and J usage is TRBJ2-7, with no clear D. Germline V gives CDR1 MNHEY, CDR2 SVGEGT. Trimming took 5 bases from V and 3 from J, leaving 23 bases between them. The CDR3 contains 17 residues.

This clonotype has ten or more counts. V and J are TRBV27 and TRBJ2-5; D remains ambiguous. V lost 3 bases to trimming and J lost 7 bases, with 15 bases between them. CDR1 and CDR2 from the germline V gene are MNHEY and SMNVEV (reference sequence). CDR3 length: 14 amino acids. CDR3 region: CASSFYSIGGTQYF. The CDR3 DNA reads TGTGCCAGCAGTTTTTATTCCATAGGTGGGACCCAGTACTTC.

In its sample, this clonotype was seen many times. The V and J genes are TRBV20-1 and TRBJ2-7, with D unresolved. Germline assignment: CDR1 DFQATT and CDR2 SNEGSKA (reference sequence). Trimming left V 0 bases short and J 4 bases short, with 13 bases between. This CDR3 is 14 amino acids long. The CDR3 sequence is CSARDGLVKYEQYF. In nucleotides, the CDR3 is TGCAGTGCTAGAGATGGGCTGGTGAAGTACGAGCAGTACTTC.

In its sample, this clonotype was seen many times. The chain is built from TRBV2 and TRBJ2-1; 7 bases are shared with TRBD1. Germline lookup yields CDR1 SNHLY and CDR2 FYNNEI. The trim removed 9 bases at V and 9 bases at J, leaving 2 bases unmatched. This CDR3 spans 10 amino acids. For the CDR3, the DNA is TGTGCCAGTAGACAGGGTGAGCAGTTCTTC. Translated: CASRQGEQFF.

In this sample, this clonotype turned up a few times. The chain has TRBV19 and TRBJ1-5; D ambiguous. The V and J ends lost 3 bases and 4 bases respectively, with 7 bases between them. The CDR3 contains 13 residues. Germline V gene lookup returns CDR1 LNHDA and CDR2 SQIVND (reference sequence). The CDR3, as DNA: TGTGCCAGTAGTATGTCGGCTAATCAGCCCCAGCATTTT. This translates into CASSMSANQPQHF.

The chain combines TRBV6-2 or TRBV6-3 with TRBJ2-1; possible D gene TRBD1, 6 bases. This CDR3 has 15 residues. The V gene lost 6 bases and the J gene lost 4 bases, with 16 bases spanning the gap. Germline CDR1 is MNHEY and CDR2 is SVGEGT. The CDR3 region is CASSRQGTQYNEQFF. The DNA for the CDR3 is TGTGCCAGCAGCCGGCAGGGGACACAATACAATGAGCAGTTCTTC.

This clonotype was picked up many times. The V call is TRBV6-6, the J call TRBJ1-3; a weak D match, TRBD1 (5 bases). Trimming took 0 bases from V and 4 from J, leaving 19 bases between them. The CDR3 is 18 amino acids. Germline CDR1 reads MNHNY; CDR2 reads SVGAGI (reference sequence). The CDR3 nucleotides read TGTGCCAGCAGTTACTCAAGTTCTAGGGGAATGCGAGGAAACACCATATATTTT. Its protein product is CASSYSSSRGMRGNTIYF.